Given below is one T cell receptor (beta chain) in context. The antigen is not known. Doses given second, at about 4 or about 12 weeks, were pooled. The record originates from a study of T cell responses to AZD1222 COVID-19 vaccine. Study-wide results and limits: Spike-specific TCR repertoires showed rising breadth and depth after two AZD1222 doses. Baseline testing showed seropositivity in only five or six AZD1222 recipients. Sampling that yielded the repertoires occurred only after the peak T cell response.

Data came from immunoSEQ multiplex PCR; TCRdb stores just in-frame clones and leaves some out. Of some 150,000 clones listed, over 75% are singletons. This CDR3 has 12 residues. Trimming removed 0 bases at V and 5 bases at J, with 3 bases between. Germline lookup yields CDR1 SGHRS and CDR2 YFSETQ. This specimen was peripheral blood, taken 28 days after the second AZD1222 dose. The receptor's source is an adult who received the AZD1222 COVID-19 vaccine. The V call is TRBV5-1, the J call TRBJ1-3; D remains ambiguous. CDR3: CASSLDRNTIYF. CDR3 nucleotides: TGCGCCAGCAGCTTGGACAGAAACACCATATATTTT.